The text below deals with one T cell receptor beta chain. Its antigen is as yet unknown. The germline gene is not matched at one end of the junction; a read error may be the cause. This sample was taken from a study of cytomegalovirus exposure and HLA in healthy donors. In the study overall: There were 75 million to 95 million unique TCRs (from HLA-typed donors) in an early data release. Study-level findings and limits: V segments that were indistinguishable, TRBV6-2 and TRBV6-3 among them, were omitted from analysis. There were 150 to 200 TCR beta chains listed as cytomegalovirus-associated. Segments of the TCR beta V type were, in most cases, productive about 90% or about 30% of the time in an earlier analysis.

The CDR3 consists of 13 residues. Germline values: CDR1 SSHAT, CDR2 FNYEAQ (reference sequence). Primers included in the PCR were 60 Vbeta and 13 Jbeta primers. Clones were sequenced by immunoSEQ multiplex PCR, and TCRdb holds only the in-frame ones, with some missing. Among 110,000 or so clones listed, roughly four fifths were seen once. Source material: PBMCs. This receptor was obtained from a woman aged 18-29 years in good health and CMV-seronegative. The genes are TRBV7-7 and TRBJ2-7; tentative D call: TRBD1 (6 bases). The CDR3 nucleotides read TGTGCTAGCAGCCAGGGGCCTTCCTACGAGCAGTACTTC. Its translation is CASSQGPSYEQYF.